The present entry profiles one TCR beta chain with its context. Authors' processing steps: Reference gene primer amplification yielded estimated nucleated cell counts. Method: immunoSEQ multiplex PCR; TCRdb's copy keeps in-frame clones and lacks some. The DNA gave D and trimming, while V, J and clone size come from that table. The sample holds 30,000 to 35,000 clones, roughly 78% seen once. The data belong to a study of blood T cell repertoires in COVID-19. Across the study: Samples taken during acute and convalescent COVID-19 were collected in the United States, Italy and Spain. In each case, the material was cDNA or gDNA derived from T cells, B-cell-depleted T cells, or PBMCs.

The V gene lost 5 bases and the J gene lost 6 bases, with 23 bases spanning the gap. CDR1 is SGHAT and CDR2 is FQNNGV in the germline V gene. The CDR3 runs 16 residues. The sequencing input was peripheral blood. This TCR came from an older man with active or convalescent COVID-19. The J gene is TRBJ2-7, the V gene TRBV11-2; possibly TRBD1 for D (5 bases). The CDR3 here is CASSTSSTAGLLEQYF. The CDR3 DNA sequence: TGTGCCAGCAGCACATCCTCGACAGCCGGGCTACTCGAGCAGTACTTC.